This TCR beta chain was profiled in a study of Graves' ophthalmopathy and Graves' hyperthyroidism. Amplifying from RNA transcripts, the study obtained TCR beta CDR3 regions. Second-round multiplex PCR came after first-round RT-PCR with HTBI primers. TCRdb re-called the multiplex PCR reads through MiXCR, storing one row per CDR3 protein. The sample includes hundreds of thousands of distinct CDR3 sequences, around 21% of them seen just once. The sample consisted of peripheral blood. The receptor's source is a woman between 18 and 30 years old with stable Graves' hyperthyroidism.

The CDR3 region is CASSVTSGESHQETQYF. The CDR3, as DNA: TGTGCCAGCAGCGTGACTAGCGGAGAGTCACACCAAGAGACCCAGTACTTC. V gene TRBV9 combines with J gene TRBJ2-5; 9 nucleotides line up with TRBD2. The V segment lost 2 bases and the J segment 0 bases; nucleotides outside the gene matches: 8. The CDR3 runs to 17 residues. Per the germline V gene, CDR1 is SGDLS and CDR2 is YYNGEE.